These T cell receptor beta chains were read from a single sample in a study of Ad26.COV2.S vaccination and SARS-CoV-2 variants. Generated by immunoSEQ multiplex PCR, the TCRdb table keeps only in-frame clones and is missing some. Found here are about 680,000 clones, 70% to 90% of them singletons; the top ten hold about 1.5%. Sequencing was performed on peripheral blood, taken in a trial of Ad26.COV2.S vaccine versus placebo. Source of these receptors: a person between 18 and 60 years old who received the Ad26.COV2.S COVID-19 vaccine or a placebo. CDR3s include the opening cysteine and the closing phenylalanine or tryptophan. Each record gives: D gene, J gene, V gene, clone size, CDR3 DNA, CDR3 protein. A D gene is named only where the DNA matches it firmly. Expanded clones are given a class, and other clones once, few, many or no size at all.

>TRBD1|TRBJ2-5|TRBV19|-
TGTGCCAGTAGTCCCCGGGACAGTCAAGAGACCCAGTACTTC
CASSPRDSQETQYF
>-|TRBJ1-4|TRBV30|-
TGTGCCTGGAGATATTCCCCAAATGAAAAACTGTTTTTT
CAWRYSPNEKLFF
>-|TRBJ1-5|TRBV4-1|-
TGCGCCAGCAGCCAAGATCCGAGGGATCAGCCCCAGCATTTT
CASSQDPRDQPQHF
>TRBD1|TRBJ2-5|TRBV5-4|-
TGTGCCAGCAGCACCGGGACAGCCCAAGAGACCCAGTACTTC
CASSTGTAQETQYF
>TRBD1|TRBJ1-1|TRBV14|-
TGTGCCAGCAGCCAGAGAACAGGGGTGAACACTGAAGCTTTCTTT
CASSQRTGVNTEAFF
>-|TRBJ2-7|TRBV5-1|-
TGCGCCAGCAGCTCCGGACAGTCCTACGAGCAGTACTTC
CASSSGQSYEQYF
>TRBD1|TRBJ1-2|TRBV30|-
TGTGCCTGCCAGGGACAGGTCCCGTCAGGCTACACCTTC
CACQGQVPSGYTF
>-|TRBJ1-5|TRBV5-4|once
TGTGCCAGCAGCGGGAGGGGGTTACAGCCCCAGCATTTT
CASSGRGLQPQHF
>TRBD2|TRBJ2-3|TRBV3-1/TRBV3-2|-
TGTGCCAGCAGTCTGGGACTAGCGGGAGGGGTCGGTACGCAGTATTTT
CASSLGLAGGVGTQYF
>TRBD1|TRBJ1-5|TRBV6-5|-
TGTGCCAGCAGCACAGGGGGCCGAAATCAGCCCCAGCATTTT
CASSTGGRNQPQHF
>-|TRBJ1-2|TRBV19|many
TGTGCCAGTAGTACCTTCGACGGAAACTATGGCTACACCTTC
CASSTFDGNYGYTF